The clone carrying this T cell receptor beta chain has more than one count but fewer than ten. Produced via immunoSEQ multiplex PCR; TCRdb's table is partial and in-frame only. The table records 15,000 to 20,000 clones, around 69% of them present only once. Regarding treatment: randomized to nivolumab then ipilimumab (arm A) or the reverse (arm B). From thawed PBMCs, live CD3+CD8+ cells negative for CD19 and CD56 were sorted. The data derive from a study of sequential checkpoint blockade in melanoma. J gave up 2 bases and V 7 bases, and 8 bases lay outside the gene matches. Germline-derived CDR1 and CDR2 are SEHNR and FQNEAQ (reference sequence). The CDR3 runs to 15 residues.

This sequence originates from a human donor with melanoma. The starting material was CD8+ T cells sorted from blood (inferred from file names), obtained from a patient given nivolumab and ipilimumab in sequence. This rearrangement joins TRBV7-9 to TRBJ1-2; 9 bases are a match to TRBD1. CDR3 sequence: CASTRAGTGNYGYTF. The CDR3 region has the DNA TGTGCCAGCACCCGAGCCGGGACAGGGAACTATGGCTACACCTTC.